The TCR beta chain described here comes from a study of T-cell memory formation after mild COVID-19. General observations from the study: Contracting CD4+ clones lay largely in CM and EM, with CD8+ ones residing in EMRA.

This clonotype was detected a few times. Its antigen is still unknown. TCRdb reanalysed the 5' RACE reads using MiXCR and keeps one entry per CDR3 protein. This sample has a few hundred thousand distinct CDR3 sequences, with about 17% found just once. CDR1 is MGHRA and CDR2 is YSYEKL in the germline V gene. This CDR3 comprises 17 residues. V lost 0 bases to trimming and J lost 6 bases; unmatched junction nucleotides: 11. Sequences were obtained from PBMCs or a T cell subset sorted from them (not recorded which). The clonotype was recovered from a man younger than 30 who had mild COVID-19 (a few samples of this study predate the infection). Cell type and time point are not known. This sequence joins TRBV4-1 and TRBJ2-7; 10 bases align to TRBD2. The CDR3 DNA reads TGCGCCAGCAGCCAAGAAGGGAAAACTAGCGGGAAAACCGAGCAGTACTTC. It yields the protein CASSQEGKTSGKTEQYF.